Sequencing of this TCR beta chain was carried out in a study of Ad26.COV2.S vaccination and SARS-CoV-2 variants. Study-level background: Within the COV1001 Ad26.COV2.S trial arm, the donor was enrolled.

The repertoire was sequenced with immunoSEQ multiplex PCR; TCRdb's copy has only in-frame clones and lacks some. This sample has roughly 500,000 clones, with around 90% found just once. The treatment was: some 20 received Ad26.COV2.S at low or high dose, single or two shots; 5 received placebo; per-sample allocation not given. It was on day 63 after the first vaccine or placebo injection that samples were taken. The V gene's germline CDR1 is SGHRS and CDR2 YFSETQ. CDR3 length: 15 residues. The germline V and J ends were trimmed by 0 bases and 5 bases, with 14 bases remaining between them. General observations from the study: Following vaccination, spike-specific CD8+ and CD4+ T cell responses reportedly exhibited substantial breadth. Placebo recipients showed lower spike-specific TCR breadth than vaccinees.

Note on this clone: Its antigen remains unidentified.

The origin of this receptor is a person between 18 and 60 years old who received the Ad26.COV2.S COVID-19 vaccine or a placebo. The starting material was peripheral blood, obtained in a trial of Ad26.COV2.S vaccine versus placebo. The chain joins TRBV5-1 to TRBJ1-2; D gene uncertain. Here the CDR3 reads CASSLDPPQIYGYTF. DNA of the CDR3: TGCGCCAGCAGCTTGGACCCCCCACAGATATATGGCTACACCTTC.